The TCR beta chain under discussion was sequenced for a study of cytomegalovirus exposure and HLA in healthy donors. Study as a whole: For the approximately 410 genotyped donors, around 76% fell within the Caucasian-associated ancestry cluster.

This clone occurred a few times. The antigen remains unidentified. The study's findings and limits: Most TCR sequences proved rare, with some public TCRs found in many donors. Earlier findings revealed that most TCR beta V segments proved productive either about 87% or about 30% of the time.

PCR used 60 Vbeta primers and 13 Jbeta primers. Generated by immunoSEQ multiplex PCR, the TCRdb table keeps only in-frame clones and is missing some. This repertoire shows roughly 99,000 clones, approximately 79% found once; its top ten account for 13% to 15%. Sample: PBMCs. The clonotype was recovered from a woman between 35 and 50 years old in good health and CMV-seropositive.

Written as DNA, the CDR3 is TGTGCCAGCGGGGGGCCTAGCGGGGGGGCCGAGTTCTTC. It encodes CASGGPSGGAEFF. J is TRBJ2-1 and V is TRBV25-1; 12 bases map to TRBD2. Germline V gene data show CDR1 as MGHDK and CDR2 as SYGVNS. This CDR3 is 13 amino acids long. The trim removed 8 bases at V and 14 bases at J, leaving 10 bases unmatched.